This TCR beta chain was sequenced during a study of blood T cell repertoires in COVID-19. On the study more broadly: Sources were T cells, B-cell-depleted T cells, or PBMCs; the material itself was cDNA or gDNA.

This table comes from immunoSEQ multiplex PCR, and its TCRdb copy is limited to in-frame clones, with some not included. The repertoire holds about 300,000 clones, with approximately 84% as singletons. Details on this clone: The sample contains more than one DNA sequence encoding this CDR3.

The CDR3 totals 16 residues. After removal of 2 bases from V and 4 bases from J, the junction contained 8 bases not matched to a gene. The germline CDR1 and CDR2 sequences are SGDLS and YYNGEE. The clonotype originates from a human donor with COVID-19, enrolled during active disease. The donor label of this sample is uncertain. The sample was peripheral blood. This chain links TRBV9 with TRBJ2-3; 9 bases align to TRBD2. This CDR3 is CASSVGSGSRADTQYF. The CDR3 bases are TGTGCCAGCAGCGTCGGTAGCGGGAGTAGGGCAGATACGCAGTATTTT.